These T cell receptor beta chains were read from a single sample in a study of beta chain features in type 1 diabetes. Sequencing was performed with immunoSEQ multiplex PCR; in TCRdb, only in-frame clones are kept and a portion is missing. The sample contains 550,000 to 850,000 clones, about an eighth of which appear only once. Material: naive CD4+ T cells from blood. The receptors were sampled from a man in his late teens or twenties with type 1 diabetes. CDR3s include the opening cysteine and the closing phenylalanine or tryptophan. The order of the fields is D gene, V gene, J gene, clone size, CDR3 protein, CDR3 DNA. D genes are given only for firm matches. The size field is filled for only some rows; it gives once, few, many or a size class.

d_gene: TRBD1
v_gene: TRBV30
j_gene: TRBJ2-7
abundance: NA
CDR3aa: CAWTGQGKYEQYF
CDR3nt: TGTGCCTGGACCGGACAGGGTAAATACGAGCAGTACTTC

d_gene: NA
v_gene: TRBV18
j_gene: TRBJ2-5
abundance: NA
CDR3aa: CASSATLETQYF
CDR3nt: TGTGCCAGCTCAGCAACCTTGGAGACCCAGTACTTC

d_gene: TRBD1
v_gene: TRBV11-2
j_gene: TRBJ2-4
abundance: NA
CDR3aa: CASSTGGTLAKNIQYF
CDR3nt: TGTGCCAGCAGCACAGGGGGAACCCTAGCCAAAAACATTCAGTACTTC

d_gene: NA
v_gene: TRBV6-6
j_gene: TRBJ1-5
abundance: few
CDR3aa: CASRAGVGNQPQHF
CDR3nt: TGTGCCAGCAGGGCGGGTGTGGGCAATCAGCCCCAGCATTTT

d_gene: NA
v_gene: TRBV7-2
j_gene: TRBJ1-6
abundance: NA
CDR3aa: CASSLIWGSPLHF
CDR3nt: TGTGCCAGCAGCTTGATTTGGGGATCACCCCTCCACTTT

d_gene: TRBD2
v_gene: TRBV11-3
j_gene: TRBJ2-1
abundance: NA
CDR3aa: CASSMTSTNEQFF
CDR3nt: TGTGCCAGCAGCATGACTAGCACCAATGAGCAGTTCTTC

d_gene: TRBD1
v_gene: TRBV9
j_gene: TRBJ1-4
abundance: NA
CDR3aa: CASSVGSTGDEKLFF
CDR3nt: TGTGCCAGCAGCGTAGGTTCTACAGGGGACGAAAAACTGTTTTTT

d_gene: TRBD1
v_gene: TRBV10-3
j_gene: TRBJ2-1
abundance: NA
CDR3aa: CAIRGQGARQSSYNEQFF
CDR3nt: TGTGCCATCAGGGGACAGGGGGCCCGTCAGAGCTCCTACAATGAGCAGTTCTTC

d_gene: TRBD2
v_gene: TRBV7-9
j_gene: TRBJ2-3
abundance: few
CDR3aa: CASSSRGGPDTQYF
CDR3nt: TGTGCCAGCAGCTCCCGGGGGGGTCCAGATACGCAGTATTTT

d_gene: TRBD2
v_gene: TRBV30
j_gene: TRBJ2-5
abundance: NA
CDR3aa: CAWSVGTSAYSKETQYF
CDR3nt: TGTGCCTGGAGTGTTGGGACTAGCGCGTATTCCAAAGAGACCCAGTACTTC

d_gene: NA
v_gene: TRBV2
j_gene: TRBJ2-7
abundance: few
CDR3aa: CASSENIRVLEQYF
CDR3nt: TGTGCCAGCAGTGAAAATATCCGGGTGCTGGAGCAGTACTTC

d_gene: TRBD1
v_gene: TRBV19
j_gene: TRBJ2-7
abundance: NA
CDR3aa: CASDPGQGGNEQYF
CDR3nt: TGTGCCAGCGATCCGGGACAGGGTGGGAACGAGCAGTACTTC

d_gene: NA
v_gene: TRBV19
j_gene: TRBJ1-5
abundance: few
CDR3aa: CASSTLHRAVSNQPQHF
CDR3nt: TGTGCCAGTAGCACCCTTCACAGGGCTGTTAGCAATCAGCCCCAGCATTTT

d_gene: TRBD1
v_gene: TRBV6-5
j_gene: TRBJ2-7
abundance: NA
CDR3aa: CASSPGTGAVEQYF
CDR3nt: TGTGCCAGCAGCCCCGGGACAGGGGCGGTCGAGCAGTACTTC

d_gene: NA
v_gene: TRBV15
j_gene: TRBJ2-7
abundance: few
CDR3aa: CATSLDTFSYEQYF
CDR3nt: TGTGCCACCAGCCTGGACACCTTCTCCTACGAGCAGTACTTC

d_gene: TRBD1
v_gene: TRBV28
j_gene: TRBJ2-2
abundance: NA
CDR3aa: CAIRPGQRSGELFF
CDR3nt: TGTGCCATCCGACCGGGACAGAGGTCCGGGGAGCTGTTTTTT

d_gene: NA
v_gene: TRBV30
j_gene: TRBJ2-5
abundance: NA
CDR3aa: CAWSASGAGTQYF
CDR3nt: TGTGCCTGGAGCGCGTCGGGTGCAGGGACCCAGTACTTC

d_gene: NA
v_gene: TRBV29-1
j_gene: TRBJ2-7
abundance: few
CDR3aa: CSVAAGVYEQYF
CDR3nt: TGCAGCGTTGCGGCAGGGGTGTACGAGCAGTACTTC

d_gene: NA
v_gene: TRBV6-5
j_gene: TRBJ2-2
abundance: NA
CDR3aa: CASSYGRQTGELFF
CDR3nt: TGTGCCAGCAGTTATGGAAGGCAGACCGGGGAGCTGTTTTTT

d_gene: NA
v_gene: TRBV11-2
j_gene: TRBJ2-5
abundance: few
CDR3aa: CASTGLETQYF
CDR3nt: TGTGCCAGTACAGGGTTAGAGACCCAGTACTTC

d_gene: TRBD1
v_gene: TRBV5-1
j_gene: TRBJ1-1
abundance: NA
CDR3aa: CASSLGTASTEAFF
CDR3nt: TGCGCCAGCAGCCTCGGGACAGCTTCTACTGAAGCTTTCTTT

d_gene: NA
v_gene: TRBV29-1
j_gene: TRBJ2-1
abundance: NA
CDR3aa: CSVEGGSDEQFF
CDR3nt: TGCAGCGTTGAAGGGGGCTCGGATGAGCAGTTCTTC

d_gene: NA
v_gene: TRBV7-3
j_gene: TRBJ2-7
abundance: few
CDR3aa: CASSTDRDTYEQYF
CDR3nt: TGTGCCAGCAGTACGGACAGAGATACCTACGAGCAGTACTTC

d_gene: TRBD1
v_gene: TRBV5-4
j_gene: TRBJ1-1
abundance: NA
CDR3aa: CASSSGGVNTEAFF
CDR3nt: TGTGCCAGCAGCTCAGGGGGTGTGAACACTGAAGCTTTCTTT

d_gene: NA
v_gene: TRBV27
j_gene: TRBJ2-7
abundance: few
CDR3aa: CASSLARVPSYEQYF
CDR3nt: TGTGCCAGCAGTTTAGCGCGGGTACCCTCCTACGAGCAGTACTTC

d_gene: TRBD1
v_gene: TRBV29-1
j_gene: TRBJ2-7
abundance: few
CDR3aa: CGGQGPYEQYF
CDR3nt: TGCGGAGGACAGGGTCCCTACGAGCAGTACTTC

d_gene: TRBD1
v_gene: TRBV5-4
j_gene: TRBJ2-3
abundance: NA
CDR3aa: CASSRTGAGTDTQYF
CDR3nt: TGTGCCAGCAGCCGGACAGGGGCCGGCACAGATACGCAGTATTTT

d_gene: NA
v_gene: TRBV30
j_gene: TRBJ1-3
abundance: NA
CDR3aa: CAWGRDGNTIYF
CDR3nt: TGTGCCTGGGGCCGAGATGGAAACACCATATATTTT